This TCR beta chain originates from a study of blood T cell repertoires in COVID-19. About the research overall: The origin of the acute and convalescent COVID-19 samples was the United States, Italy and Spain.

Study processing details: Amplification from reference gene primers served as the basis for estimated nucleated cell counts. Profiling relied on immunoSEQ multiplex PCR, and the TCRdb table lists in-frame clones only, not all of them. V, J and clone size are taken as reported in that table, and D and trimming were inferred from the DNA itself. The sample consists of 200,000 to 250,000 clones, 70% to 90% of them appearing once. This CDR3 is built from 15 residues. Germline V gene sequence: CDR1 LGHNA, CDR2 YSLEER. V lost 4 bases to trimming and J lost 3 bases; unmatched junction nucleotides: 6. This TCR derives from a man between 18 and 35 years old with active or convalescent COVID-19. Material for sequencing was peripheral blood. J is TRBJ2-7 and V is TRBV4-3, with TRBD1 identical over 10 bases. CDR3 region: CASSLRDRGNYEQYF. The CDR3 nucleotides are TGCGCCAGCAGCCTTAGGGACAGGGGAAACTACGAGCAGTACTTC.